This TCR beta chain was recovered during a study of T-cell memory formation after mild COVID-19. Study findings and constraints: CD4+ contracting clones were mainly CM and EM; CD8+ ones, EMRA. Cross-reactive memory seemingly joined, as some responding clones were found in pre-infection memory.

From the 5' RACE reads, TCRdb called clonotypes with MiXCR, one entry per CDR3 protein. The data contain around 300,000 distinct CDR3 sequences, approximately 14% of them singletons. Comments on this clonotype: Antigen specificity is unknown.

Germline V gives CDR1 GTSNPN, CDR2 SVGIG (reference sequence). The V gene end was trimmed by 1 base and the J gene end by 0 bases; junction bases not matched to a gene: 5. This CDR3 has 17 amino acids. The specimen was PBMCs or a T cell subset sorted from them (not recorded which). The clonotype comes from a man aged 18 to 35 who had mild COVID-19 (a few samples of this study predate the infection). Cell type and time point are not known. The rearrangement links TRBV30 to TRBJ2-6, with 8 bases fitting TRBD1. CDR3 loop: CAWSDWTGSSGANVLTF. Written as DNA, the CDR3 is TGTGCCTGGAGTGACTGGACAGGGAGCTCTGGGGCCAACGTCCTGACTTTC.